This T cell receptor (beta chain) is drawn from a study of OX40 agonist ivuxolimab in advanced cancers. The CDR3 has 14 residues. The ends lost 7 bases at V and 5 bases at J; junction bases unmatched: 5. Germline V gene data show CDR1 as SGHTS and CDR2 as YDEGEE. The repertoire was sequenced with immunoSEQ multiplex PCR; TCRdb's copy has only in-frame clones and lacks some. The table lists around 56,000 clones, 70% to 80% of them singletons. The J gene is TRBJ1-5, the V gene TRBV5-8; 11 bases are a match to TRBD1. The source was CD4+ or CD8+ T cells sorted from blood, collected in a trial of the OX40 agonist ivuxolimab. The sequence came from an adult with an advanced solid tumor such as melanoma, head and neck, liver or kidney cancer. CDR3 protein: CASGTGGMYQPQHF. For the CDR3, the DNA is TGTGCCAGCGGGACAGGGGGGATGTATCAGCCCCAGCATTTT.